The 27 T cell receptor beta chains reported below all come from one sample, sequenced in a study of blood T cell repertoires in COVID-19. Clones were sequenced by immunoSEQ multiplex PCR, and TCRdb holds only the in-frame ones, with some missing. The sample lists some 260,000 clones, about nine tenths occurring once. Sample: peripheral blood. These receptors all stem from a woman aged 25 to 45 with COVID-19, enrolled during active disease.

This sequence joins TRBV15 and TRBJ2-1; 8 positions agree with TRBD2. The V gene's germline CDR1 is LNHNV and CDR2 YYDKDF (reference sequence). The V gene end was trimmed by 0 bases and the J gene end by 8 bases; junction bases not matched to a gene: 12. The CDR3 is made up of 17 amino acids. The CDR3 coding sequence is TGTGCCACCAGCAGAGATGGAGTTCTAGCGGGCCGGGATGAGCAGTTCTTC. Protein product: CATSRDGVLAGRDEQFF. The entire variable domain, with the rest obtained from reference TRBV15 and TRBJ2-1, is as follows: DAMVIQNPRYQVTQFGKPVTLSCSQTLNHNVMYWYQQKSSQAPKLLFHYYDKDFNNEADTPDNFQSRRPNTSFCFLDIRSPGLGDTAMYLCATSRDGVLAGRDEQFFGPGTRLTVL.

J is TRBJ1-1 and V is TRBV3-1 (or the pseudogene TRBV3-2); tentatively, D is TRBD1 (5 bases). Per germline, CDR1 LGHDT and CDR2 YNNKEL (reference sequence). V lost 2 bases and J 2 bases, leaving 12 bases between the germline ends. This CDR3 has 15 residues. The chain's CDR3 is CASSQWAGPNTEAFF. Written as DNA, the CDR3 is TGTGCCAGCAGCCAATGGGCAGGGCCCAACACTGAAGCTTTCTTT.

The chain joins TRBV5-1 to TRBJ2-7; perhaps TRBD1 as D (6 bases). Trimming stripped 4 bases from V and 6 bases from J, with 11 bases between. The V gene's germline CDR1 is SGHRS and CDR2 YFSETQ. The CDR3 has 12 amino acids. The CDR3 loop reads CASSHQGSEQYF. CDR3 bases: TGCGCCAGCAGCCACCAGGGGAGCGAGCAGTACTTC.

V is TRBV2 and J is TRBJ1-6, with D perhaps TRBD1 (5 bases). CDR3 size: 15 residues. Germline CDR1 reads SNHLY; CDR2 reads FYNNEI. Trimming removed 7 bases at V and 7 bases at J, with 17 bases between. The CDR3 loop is CASTRDSFGNSPLHF. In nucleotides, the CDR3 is TGTGCCAGCACGAGAGACAGTTTCGGAAATTCACCCCTCCACTTT. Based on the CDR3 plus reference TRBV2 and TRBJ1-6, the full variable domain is EPEVTQTPSHQVTQMGQEVILRCVPISNHLYFYWYRQILGQKVEFLVSFYNNEISEKSEIFDDQFSVERPDGSNFTLKIRSTKLEDSAMYFCASTRDSFGNSPLHFGNGTRLTVT.

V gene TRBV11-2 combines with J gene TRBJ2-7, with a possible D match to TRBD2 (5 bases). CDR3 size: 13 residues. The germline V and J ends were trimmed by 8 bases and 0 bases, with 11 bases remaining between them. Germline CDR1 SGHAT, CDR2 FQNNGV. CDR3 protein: CASRQGSSYEQYF. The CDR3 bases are TGTGCCAGCCGCCAAGGGAGCTCCTACGAGCAGTACTTC.

The CDR3: CASSQDFGRTYEQYF. The DNA of the CDR3 is TGTGCCAGCAGCCAAGATTTTGGCAGGACCTACGAGCAGTACTTC. The chain employs TRBV3-1 (or the pseudogene TRBV3-2) and TRBJ2-7; the D is unclear. CDR1 and CDR2 from the germline V gene are LGHDT and YNNKEL (reference sequence). CDR3 size: 15 residues. V was clipped by 0 bases and J by 2 bases, with 11 bases between them.

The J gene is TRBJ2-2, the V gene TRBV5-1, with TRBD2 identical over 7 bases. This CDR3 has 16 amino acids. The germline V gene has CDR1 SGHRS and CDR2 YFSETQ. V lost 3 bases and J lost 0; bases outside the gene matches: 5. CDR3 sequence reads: CASSSRGGANTGELFF. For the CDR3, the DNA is TGCGCCAGCAGCTCGAGGGGAGGGGCGAACACCGGGGAGCTGTTTTTT.

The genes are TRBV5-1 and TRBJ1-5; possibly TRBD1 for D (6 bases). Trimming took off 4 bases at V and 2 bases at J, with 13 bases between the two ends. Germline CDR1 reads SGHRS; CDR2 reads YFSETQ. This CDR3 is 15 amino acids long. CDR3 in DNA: TGCGCCAGCAGCGAAACAGGGTTGGGCAATCAGCCCCAGCATTTT. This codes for CASSETGLGNQPQHF.

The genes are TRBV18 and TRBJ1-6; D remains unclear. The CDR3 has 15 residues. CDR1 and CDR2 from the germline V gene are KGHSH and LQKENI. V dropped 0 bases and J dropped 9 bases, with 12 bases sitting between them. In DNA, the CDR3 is TGTGCCAGCTCACCACCTTCCGGGGAGGTTTCACCCCTCCACTTT. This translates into CASSPPSGEVSPLHF.

This chain's CDR3 is CASSKGGLAGVCNEQFF. For the CDR3, the DNA is TGTGCCAGCAGCAAAGGGGGACTAGCGGGAGTGTGCAATGAGCAGTTCTTC. The chain links TRBV21-1 to TRBJ2-1; TRBD2, the D gene given by the table, was not confirmed from the DNA. TRBV21-1 is deemed a pseudogene. The length of the CDR3 is 17 residues.

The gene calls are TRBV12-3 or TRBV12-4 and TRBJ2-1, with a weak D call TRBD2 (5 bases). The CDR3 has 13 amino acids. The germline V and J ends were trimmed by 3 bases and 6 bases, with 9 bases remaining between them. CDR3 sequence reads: CASSLSGSNEQFF. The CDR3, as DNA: TGTGCCAGCAGTTTGAGCGGTTCCAATGAGCAGTTCTTC.

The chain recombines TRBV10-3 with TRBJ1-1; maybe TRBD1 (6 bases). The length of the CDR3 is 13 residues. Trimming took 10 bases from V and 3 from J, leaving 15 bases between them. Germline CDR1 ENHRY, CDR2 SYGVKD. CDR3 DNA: TGTGCCAACCGGGACAACGGGGACACTGAAGCTTTCTTT. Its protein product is CANRDNGDTEAFF.

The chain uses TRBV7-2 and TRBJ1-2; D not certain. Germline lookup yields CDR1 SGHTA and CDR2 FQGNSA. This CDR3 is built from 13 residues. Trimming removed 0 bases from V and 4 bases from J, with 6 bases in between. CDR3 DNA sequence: TGTGCCAGCAGCTTAGCGCGCGTCTATGGCTACACCTTC. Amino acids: CASSLARVYGYTF.

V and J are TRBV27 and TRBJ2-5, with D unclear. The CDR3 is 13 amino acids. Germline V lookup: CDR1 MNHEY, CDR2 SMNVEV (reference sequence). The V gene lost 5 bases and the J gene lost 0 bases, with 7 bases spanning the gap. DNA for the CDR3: TGTGCCAGCAGTCCTTATGACCAAGAGACCCAGTACTTC. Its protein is CASSPYDQETQYF.

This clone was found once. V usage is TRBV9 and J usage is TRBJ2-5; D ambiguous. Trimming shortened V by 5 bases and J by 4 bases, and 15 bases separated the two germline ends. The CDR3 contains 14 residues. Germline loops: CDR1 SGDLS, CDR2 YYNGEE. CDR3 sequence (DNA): TGTGCCAGCAGTCTTACCGGGTCGATAGAGACCCAGTACTTC. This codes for CASSLTGSIETQYF.

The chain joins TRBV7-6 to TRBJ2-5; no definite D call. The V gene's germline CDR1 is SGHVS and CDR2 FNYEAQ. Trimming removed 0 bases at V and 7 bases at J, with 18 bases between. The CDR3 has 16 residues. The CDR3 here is CASSLAGRWPQMTQYF. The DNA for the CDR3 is TGTGCCAGCAGCTTAGCTGGGCGCTGGCCCCAGATGACCCAGTACTTC.

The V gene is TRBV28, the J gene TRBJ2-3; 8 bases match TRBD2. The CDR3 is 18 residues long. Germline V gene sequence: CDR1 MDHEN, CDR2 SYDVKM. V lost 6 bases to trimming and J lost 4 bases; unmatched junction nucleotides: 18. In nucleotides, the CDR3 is TGTGCCAGCAGCCCGGAGGGTGCCAGCGGGGGCTTCGCAGATACGCAGTATTTT. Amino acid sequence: CASSPEGASGGFADTQYF.

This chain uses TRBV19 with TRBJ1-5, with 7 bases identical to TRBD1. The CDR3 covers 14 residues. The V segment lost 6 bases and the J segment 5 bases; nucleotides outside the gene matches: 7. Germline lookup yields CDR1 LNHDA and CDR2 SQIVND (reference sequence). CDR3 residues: CASRPTGPHQPQHF. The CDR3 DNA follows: TGTGCCAGTAGGCCGACAGGGCCACATCAGCCCCAGCATTTT.

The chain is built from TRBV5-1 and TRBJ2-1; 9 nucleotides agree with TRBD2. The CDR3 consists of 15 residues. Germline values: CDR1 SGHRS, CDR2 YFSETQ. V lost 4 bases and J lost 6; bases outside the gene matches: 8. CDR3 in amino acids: CASSRAGGGANEQFF. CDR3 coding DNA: TGCGCCAGCAGCCGGGCGGGCGGGGGGGCCAATGAGCAGTTCTTC.

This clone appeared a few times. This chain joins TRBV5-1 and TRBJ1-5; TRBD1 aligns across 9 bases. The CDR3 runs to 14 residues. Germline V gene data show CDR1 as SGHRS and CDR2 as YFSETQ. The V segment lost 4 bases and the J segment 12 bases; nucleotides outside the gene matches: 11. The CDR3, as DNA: TGCGCCAGCAGCCCGTGGACAGGGGCCGAGGTCCAGCATTTT. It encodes CASSPWTGAEVQHF.

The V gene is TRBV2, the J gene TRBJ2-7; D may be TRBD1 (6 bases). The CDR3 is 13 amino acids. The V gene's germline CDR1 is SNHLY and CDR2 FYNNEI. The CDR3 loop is CASSERGGPFRNV. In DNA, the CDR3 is TGTGCCAGCAGTGAACGAGGGGGACCATTTCGGAACGTC.

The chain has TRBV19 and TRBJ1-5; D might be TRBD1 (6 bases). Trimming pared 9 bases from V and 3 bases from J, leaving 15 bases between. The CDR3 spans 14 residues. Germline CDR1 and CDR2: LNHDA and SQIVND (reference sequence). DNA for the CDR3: TGTGCCAGCCTACCTAGGGGGACCAATCAGCCCCAGCATTTT. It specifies CASLPRGTNQPQHF.

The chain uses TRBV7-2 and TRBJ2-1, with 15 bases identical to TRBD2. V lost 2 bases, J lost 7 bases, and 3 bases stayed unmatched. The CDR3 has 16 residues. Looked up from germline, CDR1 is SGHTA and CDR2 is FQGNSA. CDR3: CASSLLGTSGGNEQFF. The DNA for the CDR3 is TGTGCCAGCAGCTTACTTGGGACTAGCGGGGGGAATGAGCAGTTCTTC.

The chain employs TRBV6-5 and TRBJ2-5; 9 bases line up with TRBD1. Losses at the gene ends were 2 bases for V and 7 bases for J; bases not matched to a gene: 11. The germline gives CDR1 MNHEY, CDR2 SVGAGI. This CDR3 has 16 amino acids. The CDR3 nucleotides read TGTGCCAGCAGTTACCCCCCCGGGACAGGGTTGGTGACCCAGTACTTC. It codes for CASSYPPGTGLVTQYF.

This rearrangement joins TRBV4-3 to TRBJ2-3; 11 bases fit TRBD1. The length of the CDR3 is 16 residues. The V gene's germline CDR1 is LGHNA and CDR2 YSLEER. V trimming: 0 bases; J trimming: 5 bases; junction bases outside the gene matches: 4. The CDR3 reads CASSQDPDRGRDTQYF. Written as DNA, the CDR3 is TGCGCCAGCAGCCAAGATCCGGACAGGGGGCGAGATACGCAGTATTTT.

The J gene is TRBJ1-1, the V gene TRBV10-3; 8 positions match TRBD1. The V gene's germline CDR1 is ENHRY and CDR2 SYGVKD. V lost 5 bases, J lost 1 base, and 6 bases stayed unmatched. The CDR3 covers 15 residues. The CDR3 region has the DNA TGTGCCATCAGTTCCAGGACAGGGACGAACACTGAAGCTTTCTTT. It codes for CAISSRTGTNTEAFF.

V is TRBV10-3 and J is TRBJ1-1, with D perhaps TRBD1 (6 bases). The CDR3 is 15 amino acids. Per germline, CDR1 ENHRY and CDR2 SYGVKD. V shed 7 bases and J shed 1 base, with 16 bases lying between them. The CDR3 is CAINAPGQPNTEAFF. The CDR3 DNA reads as TGTGCCATCAACGCCCCGGGACAACCGAACACTGAAGCTTTCTTT.